The sequence of this T cell receptor beta chain was determined in a study of blood T cell repertoires in COVID-19. Study information: Samples taken during acute and convalescent COVID-19 were collected in the United States, Italy and Spain. T cells, B-cell-depleted T cells, or PBMCs supplied cDNA or gDNA.

Study processing details: Estimated nucleated cell counts came from reference gene primer amplification. Sequencing was performed with immunoSEQ multiplex PCR; in TCRdb, only in-frame clones are kept and a portion is missing. That table is the source of V, J and clone size, and D and trimming were worked out from the DNA. The sample contains more than 250,000 clones, around 85% of which appear only once. This CDR3 is 12 amino acids long. In germline, CDR1 is GTSNPN, CDR2 SVGIG (reference sequence). V gave up 5 bases and J gave up 7 bases; unmatched junction bases: 3. This rearrangement joins TRBV30 to TRBJ1-4, with 8 nucleotides matching TRBD1. The sample was peripheral blood. The clonotype originates from a woman aged 25 to 39 who had recovered from COVID-19. CDR3 region: CAWGQGGEKLFF. CDR3 coding DNA: TGTGCCTGGGGACAGGGCGGTGAAAAACTGTTTTTT.